The 28 T cell receptor beta chains below all came from one sample that was sequenced in a study of Graves' ophthalmopathy and Graves' hyperthyroidism. Amplified material comprised TCR beta CDR3 regions derived from RNA transcripts. Scientists carried out first-round RT-PCR using HTBI primers and then a second-round multiplex PCR. TCRdb used MiXCR to reprocess the multiplex PCR reads, holding one entry per CDR3 protein. The table has just over 400,000 distinct CDR3 sequences, roughly 21% seen once. The sequenced sample consisted of peripheral blood. Receptors originate from a woman aged 18-29 years with stable Graves' hyperthyroidism.

About this clonotype: Compared with germline, one end of the junction differs, possibly owing to a read error. The chain employs TRBV4-3 and TRBJ2-2; D perhaps matches TRBD2 (5 bases). From germline, CDR1 is LGHNA and CDR2 YSLEER. The CDR3 is 16 residues long. CDR3 in DNA: TGCGCCAGCAGTCAAGTCCTAGCTGCGAACACCGGGGAGCTGTTTTTT. As protein: CASSQVLAANTGELFF.

This clonotype turned up a few times. This chain connects TRBV12-3 or TRBV12-4 to TRBJ1-6; TRBD1 agrees at 10 bases. The CDR3 runs 20 residues. V trimming: 6 bases; J trimming: 0 bases; junction bases outside the gene matches: 14. The CDR3 here is CASSRRQGAFSSSYNSPLHF. CDR3 in DNA: TGTGCCAGCAGCCGTAGACAGGGGGCTTTCTCAAGCTCCTATAATTCACCCCTCCACTTT.

This clonotype was seen ten or more times. The J gene is TRBJ2-7, the V gene TRBV7-2, with D perhaps being TRBD1 or TRBD2 (6 bases each). Germline V lookup: CDR1 SGHTA, CDR2 FQGNSA. Trimming cost V 4 bases and J 3 bases, with 13 bases left between them. The CDR3 loop spans 14 amino acids. CDR3 protein: CASSSPGALYEQYF. The CDR3 DNA reads TGTGCCAGCAGCTCCCCGGGGGCACTCTACGAGCAGTACTTC.

The genes are TRBV28 and TRBJ2-7; a weak D match, TRBD2 (6 bases). The CDR3 loop spans 16 amino acids. The ends were cut back, 2 bases at V and 0 bases at J, with 14 bases in the middle. Germline lookup yields CDR1 MDHEN and CDR2 SYDVKM. The CDR3 protein is CASSLGRGPSSYEQYF. CDR3 DNA: TGTGCCAGCAGTTTAGGGCGGGGTCCAAGCTCCTACGAGCAGTACTTC.

Many counts were recorded for this clonotype. The genes are TRBV6-1 and TRBJ1-1; maybe TRBD1 (6 bases). V lost 2 bases and J lost 7, with 14 bases in between. This CDR3 comprises 14 residues. Looked up from germline, CDR1 is MNHNS and CDR2 is SASEGT. The CDR3 region is CASSEIAGAREAFF. DNA for the CDR3: TGTGCCAGCAGTGAAATTGCAGGGGCTCGTGAAGCTTTCTTT.

This clonotype was seen repeatedly, ten times or more. The V and J genes are TRBV11-3 and TRBJ1-1; D is undetermined. Looked up from germline, CDR1 is SGHNT and CDR2 is YENEEA. V was shortened by 3 bases and J by 5 bases, with 10 bases between the two germline ends. The length of the CDR3 is 13 residues. This CDR3 reads CASSLIGGTEAFF. The CDR3 DNA sequence: TGTGCCAGCAGCTTGATCGGAGGAACTGAAGCTTTCTTT. The full variable domain, in which reference TRBV11-3 and TRBJ1-1 provide the parts outside the CDR3, is EAGVVQSPRYKIIEKKQPVAFWCNPISGHNTLYWYLQNLGQGPELLIRYENEEAVDDSQLPKDRFSAERLKGVDSTLKIQPAELGDSAVYLCASSLIGGTEAFFGQGTRLTVV.

This clonotype came up many times. The gene calls are TRBV6-5 and TRBJ2-7, with 9 bases matching TRBD2. The CDR3 contains 15 residues. With 2 bases clipped from V and 6 bases from J, the junction kept 8 bases outside the gene matches. Per the germline V gene, CDR1 is MNHEY and CDR2 is SVGAGI. The DNA of the CDR3 is TGTGCCAGCAGTTACAGCGGGGGGACACCCTCCGAGCAGTACTTC. Protein: CASSYSGGTPSEQYF.

The chain carries TRBV7-6 and TRBJ2-7; TRBD2 is a possible D gene (6 bases). The CDR3 is 15 residues long. CDR1 and CDR2 (germline): SGHVS, FNYEAQ. Between the trimmed V and J ends, which lost 1 base and 5 bases, there was a span of 15 bases. CDR3: CASSLGGGPRNEQYF. CDR3 nucleotide sequence: TGTGCCAGCAGCTTAGGGGGAGGACCGAGAAACGAGCAGTACTTC.

In its sample, this clonotype was seen many times. This may come from a read error, since a much larger clone is one base off. V gene TRBV12-3 or TRBV12-4 combines with J gene TRBJ1-2; no firm D call. CDR3 length: 13 residues. The CDR3 coding sequence is TGTGCCGGCAGTTTTAGCGAAAACTATGGCTACACCTTC. Translated: CAGSFSENYGYTF.

In regard to this clonotype: At one end the junction does not follow the germline gene, possibly because of a read error. The chain is built from TRBV15 and TRBJ1-5; a possible D gene is TRBD1 (6 bases). CDR1 and CDR2 (germline): LNHNV, YYDKDF (reference sequence). CDR3 length: 15 amino acids. Here the CDR3 reads CATSREGGGNQPQHF. In DNA, the CDR3 is TGTGCCACCAGCAGGGAGGGGGGGGGCAACCAGCCCCAGCATTTT.

This clonotype was counted at least ten times. The chain joins TRBV2 to TRBJ1-5, with 9 bases aligning to TRBD1. The CDR3 extends over 15 amino acids. Trimming removed 6 bases from V and 5 bases from J; junction bases left unmatched: 8. Germline V gene lookup returns CDR1 SNHLY and CDR2 FYNNEI. The CDR3 loop is CASSYGTGKDQPQHF. The CDR3 nucleotides are TGTGCCAGCAGCTACGGGACAGGGAAAGATCAGCCCCAGCATTTT.

In this sample, this clonotype turned up many times. V and J are TRBV11-3 and TRBJ1-1; TRBD1 might be the D (5 bases). CDR1 and CDR2 from the germline V gene are SGHNT and YENEEA. This CDR3 region has 13 residues. V was shortened by 1 base and J by 6 bases, with 9 bases between the two germline ends. The CDR3 region has the DNA TGTGCCAGCAGCTTAGGGGGCCAGGCTGAAGCTTTCTTT. It encodes CASSLGGQAEAFF. The whole variable domain, filled in from reference TRBV11-3 and TRBJ1-1, reads EAGVVQSPRYKIIEKKQPVAFWCNPISGHNTLYWYLQNLGQGPELLIRYENEEAVDDSQLPKDRFSAERLKGVDSTLKIQPAELGDSAVYLCASSLGGQAEAFFGQGTRLTVV.

This clonotype turned up a few times. No DNA is shown, since the ends of the CDR3 on it are uncertain; the CDR3 is the one TCRdb lists. The chain carries TRBV11-2 and TRBJ2-2; the DNA was not used to check the table's D call, TRBD2. A total of 19 residues make up the CDR3, ends included. Germline CDR1 is SGHAT and CDR2 is FQNNGV. The CDR3: CASSLHSTVAGDAPGSCFF.

The chain couples TRBV12-3 or TRBV12-4 to TRBJ2-6; 8 nucleotides agree with TRBD2. The CDR3 is made up of 16 amino acids. Germline trimming cut 4 bases from V and 2 bases from J; bases unmatched to any gene: 4. DNA of the CDR3: TGTGCCAGCAGTTCGGGGGGGGGAGCTGGGGCCAACGTCCTGACTTTC. It translates to CASSSGGGAGANVLTF.

The sample holds many counts of this clonotype. The chain employs TRBV20-1 and TRBJ2-7; D is uncertain. Germline-derived CDR1 and CDR2 are DFQATT and SNEGSKA (reference sequence). CDR3 length: 16 residues. V lost 0 bases to trimming and J lost 0 bases, with 15 bases between them. In DNA form, the CDR3 reads TGCAGTGCTAGAGACGGCGGTCCTTCGAGCTCCTACGAGCAGTACTTC. It codes for CSARDGGPSSSYEQYF.

J is TRBJ2-7 and V is TRBV6-1, with a tentative D call TRBD1 (6 bases). V was shortened by 4 bases and J by 5 bases, with 12 bases between the two germline ends. Germline CDR1 is MNHNS and CDR2 is SASEGT. This CDR3 comprises 13 residues. The CDR3 is CASSARGFDEQYF. In DNA form, the CDR3 reads TGTGCCAGCAGTGCCAGGGGCTTTGACGAGCAGTACTTC.

This clonotype was seen only once. The genes are TRBV2 and TRBJ1-6; tentative D call: TRBD1 (6 bases). Trimming pared 6 bases from V and 10 bases from J, leaving 19 bases between. CDR3 size: 15 residues. Germline CDR1 reads SNHLY; CDR2 reads FYNNEI. The CDR3 nucleotides are TGTGCCAGCAGGGCCGGGGGGGGCCCGGGATCACCCCTCCACTTT. Translation gives CASRAGGGPGSPLHF. The full variable domain, in which reference TRBV2 and TRBJ1-6 provide the parts outside the CDR3, is EPEVTQTPSHQVTQMGQEVILRCVPISNHLYFYWYRQILGQKVEFLVSFYNNEISEKSEIFDDQFSVERPDGSNFTLKIRSTKLEDSAMYFCASRAGGGPGSPLHFGNGTRLTVT.

The sample holds many counts of this clonotype. V and J are TRBV20-1 and TRBJ1-1; 8 bases match TRBD1. CDR1 and CDR2 (germline): DFQATT, SNEGSKA (reference sequence). CDR3 length equals 13 residues. Germline trimming cut 2 bases from V and 9 bases from J; bases unmatched to any gene: 8. The chain's CDR3 is CSARPVGQEKAFF. The DNA for the CDR3 is TGCAGTGCTAGACCGGTGGGACAGGAGAAAGCTTTCTTT.

This rearrangement joins TRBV6-1 to TRBJ1-6, with a weak D call TRBD1 (6 bases). Germline V gene data show CDR1 as MNHNS and CDR2 as SASEGT. The CDR3 extends over 19 amino acids. V was trimmed by 1 base and J by 6 bases, leaving 22 bases between them. CDR3 sequence (DNA): TGTGCCAGCAGTGAAGAGGGGCCGGGGGCAAGCCTGTCTAATTCACCCCTCCACTTT. Translated: CASSEEGPGASLSNSPLHF.

A word on this clonotype: A read error may explain this, as a much larger clone is one base away. The genes are TRBV20-1 and TRBJ1-2, with TRBD1 matching 9 bases. The CDR3 spans 14 residues. From germline, CDR1 is DFQATT and CDR2 SNEGSKA (reference sequence). Written as DNA, the CDR3 is TGCAGTGCGCCGCCGGGACAGGGATTCTATGGCTTCACCTTC. Amino acids: CSAPPGQGFYGFTF.

Ten or more counts support this clonotype. V usage is TRBV6-1 and J usage is TRBJ1-1; no firm D call. The V and J ends lost 6 bases and 0 bases respectively, with 14 bases between them. CDR1 and CDR2 (germline): MNHNS, SASEGT. This CDR3 has 15 amino acids. CDR3 DNA sequence: TGTGCCAGCAGAGCCGAATTCCCCCTGAACACTGAAGCTTTCTTT. It yields the protein CASRAEFPLNTEAFF.

This clonotype was observed a few times. This sequence joins TRBV24-1 and TRBJ2-2; a weak D match, TRBD1 (7 bases). V lost 4 bases and J 0 bases, leaving 14 bases between the germline ends. CDR3 size: 17 residues. Germline V gene lookup returns CDR1 KGHDR and CDR2 SFDVKD. CDR3 loop: CATSEAGGRTNTGELFF. The CDR3 nucleotides are TGTGCCACCAGTGAGGCAGGGGGGCGTACGAACACCGGGGAGCTGTTTTTT.

This clonotype was seen repeatedly, ten times or more. The V gene is TRBV20-1, the J gene TRBJ2-7, with 11 bases matching TRBD1. The CDR3 covers 12 residues. Germline values: CDR1 DFQATT, CDR2 SNEGSKA (reference sequence). V dropped 7 bases and J dropped 3; count of bases not matched to a gene: 2. The CDR3 sequence is CSGTGGDYEQYF. The DNA for the CDR3 is TGCAGTGGGACAGGGGGCGACTACGAGCAGTACTTC.

This clonotype was seen at least ten times. The CDR3 DNA is TGTGCCAGCAGTTTATTCCCTAACAACTACGAGCAGTACTTC. Translated, it gives CASSLFPNNYEQYF. The rearrangement links TRBV12-3 or TRBV12-4 to TRBJ2-7; no definite D call. Trimming took off 2 bases at V and 3 bases at J, with 11 bases between the two ends. The CDR3 spans 14 residues.

The chain carries TRBV4-1 and TRBJ2-7; TRBD2 aligns across 12 bases. The germline V gene encodes CDR1 MGHRA and CDR2 YSYEKL. The CDR3 is 19 residues long. V lost 1 base to trimming and J lost 0 bases; unmatched junction nucleotides: 10. The CDR3 nucleotides read TGCGCCAGCAGCCAAGGGGGACTAGCGGGTTTCCTCTACTCCTACGAGCAGTACTTC. Its translation: CASSQGGLAGFLYSYEQYF.

The table lists this clonotype with many counts. The chain couples TRBV12-3 or TRBV12-4 to TRBJ2-7; D is unresolved. CDR3 size: 14 residues. The V end was cut by 2 bases, the J end by 4 bases, with 12 bases between. DNA for the CDR3: TGTGCCAGCAGTTTACAGTACAGAAGATACGAGCAGTACTTC. It codes for CASSLQYRRYEQYF.

This clonotype was picked up many times. The genes are TRBV6-2 or TRBV6-3 and TRBJ1-1; a weak D match, TRBD1 (6 bases). CDR3 length: 13 amino acids. Per the germline V gene, CDR1 is MNHEY and CDR2 is SVGEGT. With 8 bases removed from V and 4 bases from J, the gap between germline ends came to 14 bases. CDR3 in amino acids: CASSSGEATEAFF. The CDR3 nucleotides read TGTGCCAGCTCGTCAGGGGAGGCCACTGAAGCTTTCTTT.

This clonotype was picked up a small number of times. CDR3 in DNA: TGTGCCAGCAGCTTGGGTCCCGGGTCCGCCGGGGAGCTGTTTTTT. Translation: CASSLGPGSAGELFF. The genes are TRBV5-6 and TRBJ2-2, with D hard to call. This CDR3 comprises 15 residues. Germline assignment: CDR1 SGHDT and CDR2 YYEEEE. V was clipped by 0 bases and J by 6 bases, with 12 bases between them.